The 24 T cell receptor beta chains listed next were all sequenced from one sample in a study of beta chain features in type 1 diabetes. Whole-study findings and limits: Shortening of TCRB CDR3s, moderate but significant, appeared in all four CD4+ subsets of Type 1 diabetes patients.

What these receptors recognize is not known. Every isolated RNA sample was fully reverse transcribed, so sequencing captured expressed TCRB transcripts. Sequencing used immunoSEQ multiplex PCR; TCRdb keeps in-frame clones, though not all of them. The sample lists more than 250,000 clones; around 21% were seen once. The material sequenced was naive CD4+ T cells from blood. Receptors were obtained from a woman in her forties with type 1 diabetes.

This clone was seen a handful of times. This chain connects TRBV9 to TRBJ2-4; 8 bases line up with TRBD2. After removal of 4 bases from V and 6 bases from J, the junction contained 12 bases not matched to a gene. This CDR3 spans 16 amino acids. In germline, CDR1 is SGDLS, CDR2 YYNGEE. The CDR3 nucleotides read TGTGCCAGCAGCCCACACCCGGGGCTAGCGGGAAACATTCAGTACTTC. It translates to CASSPHPGLAGNIQYF.

V is TRBV5-4 and J is TRBJ1-1; D gene ambiguous. Trimming removed 5 bases at V and 1 base at J, with 12 bases between. In germline, CDR1 is SGHNT, CDR2 YYREEE (reference sequence). CDR3 length: 14 amino acids. The chain's CDR3 is CASSRETPNTEAFF. CDR3 in DNA: TGTGCCAGCAGTCGGGAAACCCCGAACACTGAAGCTTTCTTT.

This clone was seen a handful of times. CDR3 loop: CASSGSRVAGASYNEQFF. In nucleotides, the CDR3 is TGTGCCAGCAGCGGTAGTAGGGTAGCGGGGGCCTCCTACAATGAGCAGTTCTTC. V and J are TRBV7-8 and TRBJ2-1; 9 bases map to TRBD2. In germline, CDR1 is SGHVS, CDR2 FQNEAQ. The CDR3 contains 18 residues. The V segment lost 5 bases and the J segment 0 bases; nucleotides outside the gene matches: 11.

This clone was seen only a few times. CDR3 sequence reads: CASSRGTVRAEQYF. DNA of the CDR3: TGTGCCAGCAGTCGCGGGACAGTCAGAGCCGAGCAGTACTTC. This chain uses TRBV28 with TRBJ2-7, with D possibly being TRBD1 (7 bases). The CDR3 loop spans 14 amino acids. Germline V gives CDR1 MDHEN, CDR2 SYDVKM. V lost 5 bases, J lost 6 bases, and 17 bases lay in between.

This clone was counted a few times. The V gene is TRBV9, the J gene TRBJ1-2; no reliable D call. CDR1 is SGDLS and CDR2 is YYNGEE in the germline V gene. The CDR3 is made up of 17 amino acids. V dropped 0 bases and J dropped 3 bases, with 18 bases sitting between them. As DNA, the CDR3 is TGTGCCAGCAGCGTAGATCCGGGGAGCCTCCTTTACTATGGCTACACCTTC. Protein sequence: CASSVDPGSLLYYGYTF.

The chain recombines TRBV28 with TRBJ2-7; TRBD1 matches at 8 bases. Germline V gene lookup returns CDR1 MDHEN and CDR2 SYDVKM. The CDR3 runs 14 residues. V lost 0 bases, J lost 5 bases, and 3 bases stayed unmatched. The CDR3 DNA reads TGTGCCAGCAGTTTATGGCAGGGGGCGAACGAGCAGTACTTC. Translation gives CASSLWQGANEQYF.

The rearrangement uses TRBV29-1 and TRBJ2-5; D remains ambiguous. CDR1 SQVTM and CDR2 ANQGSEA come from the germline V gene. V was shortened by 4 bases and J by 5 bases, with 11 bases between the two germline ends. The CDR3 extends over 12 amino acids. In DNA form, the CDR3 reads TGCAGCGTTGGAGTCGGCAGGGAGACCCAGTACTTC. Translated, it gives CSVGVGRETQYF.

This sequence joins TRBV29-1 and TRBJ1-1; D unresolved. Looked up from germline, CDR1 is SQVTM and CDR2 is ANQGSEA. This CDR3 spans 12 amino acids. Trimming stripped 7 bases from V and 1 base from J, with 10 bases between. The CDR3: CSALSGNTEAFF. In nucleotides, the CDR3 is TGCAGCGCCCTATCGGGGAACACTGAAGCTTTCTTT.

This CDR3 is CASSSGTGGAGANVLTF. The CDR3, as DNA: TGCGCCAGCAGCTCCGGGACAGGGGGGGCCGGGGCCAACGTCCTGACTTTC. The chain uses TRBV5-1 and TRBJ2-6; TRBD1 matches at 11 bases. After removal of 3 bases from V and 4 bases from J, the junction contained 6 bases not matched to a gene. This CDR3 contains 17 residues. CDR1 and CDR2 from the germline V gene are SGHRS and YFSETQ.

CDR3: CASSSSTGGVTEAFF. The CDR3 DNA reads as TGCGCCAGCAGCTCTAGTACAGGGGGCGTCACTGAAGCTTTCTTT. The chain combines TRBV5-1 with TRBJ1-1; 9 nucleotides align to TRBD1. From germline, CDR1 is SGHRS and CDR2 YFSETQ. This CDR3 has 15 residues. V gave up 3 bases and J gave up 4 bases; unmatched junction bases: 7.

This chain links TRBV7-2 with TRBJ1-1; 8 bases map to TRBD1. Trimming took 5 bases from V and 6 from J; bases not matched to a gene: 11. The CDR3 contains 15 residues. Germline lookup yields CDR1 SGHTA and CDR2 FQGNSA. The CDR3 coding sequence is TGTGCCAGCAGCGTTAGCGGAGGACAGGGCTCTGAAGCTTTCTTT. Protein sequence: CASSVSGGQGSEAFF.

This sequence joins TRBV10-3 and TRBJ1-1; maybe TRBD1 (5 bases). The CDR3 runs 17 residues. V was cut by 3 bases and J by 0 bases, with 17 bases left in between. Germline CDR1 ENHRY, CDR2 SYGVKD. This CDR3 reads CAISERARGGMNTEAFF. The CDR3 DNA reads TGTGCCATCAGTGAAAGGGCCCGGGGGGGGATGAACACTGAAGCTTTCTTT.

This clone was observed a handful of times. This rearrangement joins TRBV19 to TRBJ1-5; TRBD1 matches at 7 bases. The CDR3 is 12 residues long. Per germline, CDR1 LNHDA and CDR2 SQIVND (reference sequence). The V segment lost 11 bases and the J segment 7 bases; nucleotides outside the gene matches: 8. The CDR3 DNA sequence: TGTGCCGGAGGGGGCCTCGGACAGCCCCAGCATTTT. As protein: CAGGGLGQPQHF.

The genes are TRBV19 and TRBJ2-7; a weak D match, TRBD2 (5 bases). The CDR3 runs to 13 residues. Trimming cost V 5 bases and J 2 bases, with 10 bases left between them. Per the germline V gene, CDR1 is LNHDA and CDR2 is SQIVND (reference sequence). DNA for the CDR3: TGTGCCAGTAGTCTCGGGATAACCTACGAGCAGTACTTC. It specifies CASSLGITYEQYF.

This chain joins TRBV5-4 and TRBJ2-5; D ambiguous. Germline V CDR1 and CDR2: SGHNT, YYREEE (reference sequence). There are 14 residues in the CDR3. Trimming took off 0 bases at V and 2 bases at J, with 8 bases between the two ends. The CDR3, as DNA: TGTGCCAGCAGCTTGGGGGCAGGACAAGAGACCCAGTACTTC. Encoded protein: CASSLGAGQETQYF.

This clone was counted between two and nine times. This chain joins TRBV30 and TRBJ2-5; 8 bases align to TRBD2. The germline V gene encodes CDR1 GTSNPN and CDR2 SVGIG (reference sequence). Germline trimming cut 5 bases from V and 5 bases from J; bases unmatched to any gene: 4. The CDR3 loop spans 12 amino acids. As DNA, the CDR3 is TGTGCCTGGGGAGCGGGAGCTGAGACCCAGTACTTC. Translated: CAWGAGAETQYF.

The gene calls are TRBV30 and TRBJ1-5, with unresolved D. Deletions cut 1 base from V and 5 bases from J, with 12 bases between. The germline V gene encodes CDR1 GTSNPN and CDR2 SVGIG (reference sequence). CDR3 length equals 14 residues. The CDR3 DNA follows: TGTGCCTGGAGTGAAGTATTAAGCGATCAGCCCCAGCATTTT. Its protein product is CAWSEVLSDQPQHF.

This chain connects TRBV2 to TRBJ1-4, with a weak D call TRBD1 (6 bases). Germline CDR1 is SNHLY and CDR2 is FYNNEI. The CDR3 runs 9 residues. Trimming took 11 bases from V and 9 from J, leaving 7 bases between them. CDR3 bases: TGTGCCTGGGGGCAAAAACTGTTTTTT. Translating gives CAWGQKLFF.

The chain carries TRBV30 and TRBJ2-7; 7 bases line up with TRBD2. The V gene's germline CDR1 is GTSNPN and CDR2 SVGIG (reference sequence). Germline trimming cut 7 bases from V and 0 bases from J; bases unmatched to any gene: 0. The CDR3 has 11 amino acids. CDR3 DNA: TGTGCCTCGGGGGGCTCCTACGAGCAGTACTTC. Translating gives CASGGSYEQYF.

V gene TRBV5-1 combines with J gene TRBJ2-1; TRBD2 matches 7 bases. The V segment lost 4 bases and the J segment 3 bases; nucleotides outside the gene matches: 4. Germline CDR1 is SGHRS and CDR2 is YFSETQ. The CDR3 runs 14 residues. CDR3 amino acids: CASSEAGFYNEQFF. CDR3 bases: TGCGCCAGCAGCGAAGCGGGGTTCTACAATGAGCAGTTCTTC.

This clone has only a few counts. The chain employs TRBV7-2 and TRBJ1-1; 7 nucleotides match TRBD1. CDR1 is SGHTA and CDR2 is FQGNSA in the germline V gene. This CDR3 is 14 amino acids long. After removal of 5 bases from V and 3 bases from J, the junction contained 6 bases not matched to a gene. CDR3 protein: CASSSVTGDTEAFF. The CDR3 nucleotides are TGTGCCAGCAGCAGTGTCACAGGGGACACTGAAGCTTTCTTT. The full variable domain, with the rest looked up from reference TRBV7-2 and TRBJ1-1, is GAGVSQSPSNKVTEKGKDVELRCDPISGHTALYWYRQSLGQGLEFLIYFQGNSAPDKSGLPSDRFSAERTGGSVSTLTIQRTQQEDSAVYLCASSSVTGDTEAFFGQGTRLTVV.

V and J are TRBV6-4 and TRBJ2-1; 9 bases are a match to TRBD1. The CDR3 is 16 residues long. Trimming took 3 bases from V and 7 from J; bases not matched to a gene: 10. Germline loops: CDR1 MRHNA, CDR2 SNTAGT. As DNA, the CDR3 is TGTGCCAGCAGTGAAGGGACAGGGCCCCGCGGTAATGAGCAGTTCTTC. Translation: CASSEGTGPRGNEQFF.

This clone was counted only a few times. The chain joins TRBV7-9 to TRBJ2-2, with 10 bases that match TRBD1. V trimming: 5 bases; J trimming: 5 bases; junction bases outside the gene matches: 8. CDR1 and CDR2 from the germline V gene are SEHNR and FQNEAQ (reference sequence). CDR3 length: 16 amino acids. CDR3 sequence reads: CASSPRQGALTGELFF. CDR3 bases: TGTGCCAGCAGCCCGAGACAGGGGGCACTTACCGGGGAGCTGTTTTTT.

This clone was counted a few times. The chain links TRBV5-4 to TRBJ1-1, with 10 positions matching TRBD1. The CDR3 has 14 residues. Germline-derived CDR1 and CDR2 are SGHNT and YYREEE (reference sequence). V trimming: 3 bases; J trimming: 2 bases; junction bases outside the gene matches: 1. This CDR3 is CASSWTGGNTEAFF. As DNA, the CDR3 is TGTGCCAGCAGCTGGACAGGGGGAAACACTGAAGCTTTCTTT.